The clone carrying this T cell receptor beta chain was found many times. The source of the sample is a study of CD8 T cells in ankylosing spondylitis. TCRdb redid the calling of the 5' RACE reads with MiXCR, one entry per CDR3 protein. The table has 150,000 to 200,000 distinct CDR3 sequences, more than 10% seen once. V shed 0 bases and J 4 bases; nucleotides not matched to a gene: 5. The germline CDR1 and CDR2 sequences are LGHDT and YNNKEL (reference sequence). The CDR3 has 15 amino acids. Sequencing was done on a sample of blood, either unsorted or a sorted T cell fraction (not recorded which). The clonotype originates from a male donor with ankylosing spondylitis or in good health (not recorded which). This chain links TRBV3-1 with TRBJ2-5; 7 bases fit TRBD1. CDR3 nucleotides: TGTGCCAGCAGCCAAGAAGACAGGGACGGAGAGACCCAGTACTTC. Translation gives CASSQEDRDGETQYF.